The 27 T cell receptor beta chains in this list originate from one sample, sequenced in a study of blood T cell repertoires in COVID-19. Sequencing used immunoSEQ multiplex PCR; TCRdb keeps in-frame clones, though not all of them. The data contain 150,000 or so clones, around 80% of them singletons. Sequencing was done on a sample of peripheral blood. The receptors were sampled from a human donor with acute or convalescent COVID-19. The donor label of this sample is uncertain.

The chain carries TRBV5-6 and TRBJ2-7; tentatively, D is TRBD2 (7 bases). This CDR3 region has 15 residues. Trimming removed 6 bases from V and 7 bases from J, with 23 bases in between. The germline gives CDR1 SGHDT, CDR2 YYEEEE. The CDR3 spells CASTIQGGGPEEQYF. The CDR3 DNA reads TGTGCCAGCACCATCCAAGGGGGGGGGCCTGAGGAGCAGTACTTC.

This chain joins TRBV11-2 and TRBJ2-5; 8 bases align to TRBD2. Germline CDR1 reads SGHAT; CDR2 reads FQNNGV. V lost 5 bases, J lost 1 base, and 3 bases stayed unmatched. CDR3 length: 14 amino acids. In DNA, the CDR3 is TGTGCCAGCAGCCCCAGCGGGGGCCAAGAGACCCAGTACTTC. This sequence encodes CASSPSGGQETQYF.

V is TRBV19 and J is TRBJ1-1; D possibly corresponds to TRBD1 (5 bases). Trimming cost V 6 bases and J 7 bases, with 21 bases left between them. Looked up from germline, CDR1 is LNHDA and CDR2 is SQIVND (reference sequence). CDR3 length: 15 amino acids. CDR3: CASRTLGDAGGEAFF. CDR3 DNA sequence: TGTGCCAGTAGGACCCTCGGAGACGCCGGGGGTGAAGCTTTCTTT.

This clone has just one count. V and J are TRBV30 and TRBJ1-6, with D hard to call. The CDR3 contains 17 residues. Germline CDR1 is GTSNPN and CDR2 is SVGIG (reference sequence). Trimming removed 2 bases at V and 6 bases at J, with 20 bases between. The CDR3 region is CAWSSPLGRLGNSPLHF. CDR3 nucleotide sequence: TGTGCCTGGAGTTCGCCACTAGGCAGGTTGGGTAATTCACCCCTCCACTTT.

The genes are TRBV11-2 and TRBJ1-5; D perhaps matches TRBD1 (5 bases). Deletions cut 0 bases from V and 2 bases from J, with 8 bases between. This CDR3 has 15 residues. Germline V gene sequence: CDR1 SGHAT, CDR2 FQNNGV. The DNA for the CDR3 is TGTGCCAGCAGCTTAGATTCGGGGGGCAATCAGCCCCAGCATTTT. Residues: CASSLDSGGNQPQHF. Full variable domain (missing parts from reference TRBV11-2 and TRBJ1-5): EAGVAQSPRYKIIEKRQSVAFWCNPISGHATLYWYQQILGQGPKLLIQFQNNGVVDDSQLPKDRFSAERLKGVDSTLKIQPAKLEDSAVYLCASSLDSGGNQPQHFGDGTRLSIL.

J is TRBJ1-4 and V is TRBV14; D may be TRBD1 (6 bases). V was pared by 3 bases and J by 8 bases, with 25 bases between. The CDR3 has 18 amino acids. CDR1 SGHDN and CDR2 FVKESK come from the germline V gene. CDR3: CASSQGHRALELSEKLFF. CDR3 in DNA: TGTGCCAGCAGCCAGGGGCACAGGGCGCTTGAACTTAGCGAAAAACTGTTTTTT.

The V and J genes are TRBV5-8 and TRBJ1-5; D gene unclear. The CDR3 spans 15 residues. Germline-derived CDR1 and CDR2 are SGHTS and YDEGEE. The V and J ends lost 3 bases and 0 bases respectively, with 10 bases between them. The CDR3 here is CASSSKEYSNQPQHF. The CDR3 DNA follows: TGTGCCAGCAGCTCGAAAGAGTATAGCAATCAGCCCCAGCATTTT. The full variable domain, rest sourced from reference TRBV5-8 and TRBJ1-5, is EAGVTQSPTHLIKTRGQQATLRCSPISGHTSVYWYQQALGLGLQFLLWYDEGEERNRGNFPPRFSGRQFPNYSSELNVNALELEDSALYLCASSSKEYSNQPQHFGDGTRLSIL.

The chain is built from TRBV3-1 (or the pseudogene TRBV3-2) and TRBJ2-1, with no clear D. The germline gives CDR1 LGHDT, CDR2 YNNKEL (reference sequence). Trimming cost V 4 bases and J 13 bases, with 14 bases left between them. This CDR3 comprises 12 residues. CDR3 in DNA: TGTGCCAGCAGCCCGCCGACTGGATTTCAGTTCTTC. This sequence encodes CASSPPTGFQFF.

The genes are TRBV11-3 and TRBJ2-1; 11 bases map to TRBD1. The ends lost 5 bases at V and 9 bases at J; junction bases unmatched: 9. Germline-derived CDR1 and CDR2 are SGHNT and YENEEA. This CDR3 region has 15 residues. DNA of the CDR3: TGTGCCAGCAGCCGGGGACAGGGGGAAGCTGGTGAGCAGTTCTTC. As protein: CASSRGQGEAGEQFF.

The chain links TRBV12-3 or TRBV12-4 to TRBJ1-5; D not certain. The CDR3 loop spans 13 amino acids. V lost 7 bases and J lost 2, with 9 bases in between. CDR3 sequence (DNA): TGTGCCAGCACCCTCTCCGGCAATCAGCCCCAGCATTTT. Protein product: CASTLSGNQPQHF.

This chain links TRBV2 with TRBJ1-2, with a possible D match to TRBD1 (5 bases). Germline CDR1 SNHLY, CDR2 FYNNEI. Trimming removed 4 bases from V and 7 bases from J, with 16 bases in between. The CDR3 is made up of 14 amino acids. This chain's CDR3 is CASSVWGSGGGYTF. The CDR3 region has the DNA TGTGCCAGCAGTGTATGGGGGTCCGGGGGTGGCTACACCTTC.

The chain carries TRBV5-8 and TRBJ1-2; D is uncertain. There are 15 residues in the CDR3. V dropped 1 base and J dropped 3 bases, with 13 bases sitting between them. Germline V gene data show CDR1 as SGHTS and CDR2 as YDEGEE. The CDR3 DNA reads as TGTGCCAGCAGCTTGTTTGGACTGGTAGACTATGGCTACACCTTC. Its protein product is CASSLFGLVDYGYTF.

The chain carries TRBV6-5 and TRBJ2-3; D perhaps matches TRBD1 (6 bases). Germline CDR1 is MNHEY and CDR2 is SVGAGI. V lost 7 bases and J lost 5, with 13 bases in between. The CDR3 length is 13 residues. The CDR3: CASTLSRGDTQYF. The CDR3 nucleotides read TGTGCCAGCACCCTTTCCAGGGGAGATACGCAGTATTTT.

This chain uses TRBV29-1 with TRBJ1-1; TRBD1 agrees at 11 bases. Trimming cost V 6 bases and J 6 bases; bases outside gene matches: 15. Germline V CDR1 and CDR2: SQVTM, ANQGSEA. The CDR3 is made up of 16 amino acids. The CDR3 DNA reads as TGCAGCGTGACTGGACAGGGGGCAAGGGATTTGGCTGAAGCTTTCTTT. This gives the protein CSVTGQGARDLAEAFF.

This clone was seen once. The chain has TRBV4-1 and TRBJ2-1; tentative D call: TRBD1 (6 bases). Germline V lookup: CDR1 MGHRA, CDR2 YSYEKL. The CDR3 is 15 amino acids. V lost 0 bases, J lost 5 bases, and 11 bases lay in between. CDR3 loop: CASSQDQGQHNEQFF. CDR3 DNA sequence: TGCGCCAGCAGCCAAGATCAAGGACAGCACAATGAGCAGTTCTTC.

The chain has TRBV5-6 and TRBJ1-6; D might be TRBD1 (5 bases). Germline-derived CDR1 and CDR2 are SGHDT and YYEEEE. Trimming took off 2 bases at V and 8 bases at J, with 11 bases between the two ends. The CDR3 covers 14 residues. CDR3 residues: CASSFKGWDSPLHF. The CDR3 region has the DNA TGTGCCAGCAGCTTCAAGGGGTGGGATTCACCCCTCCACTTT.

The rearrangement joins TRBV4-1 to TRBJ1-6, with 7 bases matching TRBD1. CDR1 MGHRA and CDR2 YSYEKL come from the germline V gene. This CDR3 is built from 16 residues. Trimming cost V 4 bases and J 9 bases; bases outside gene matches: 12. The DNA for the CDR3 is TGCGCCAGCAGCCTTAGACAGGGTGAGGGTGGTTCACCCCTCCACTTT. It yields the protein CASSLRQGEGGSPLHF.

The chain combines TRBV4-3 with TRBJ2-1; no clear D gene. This CDR3 region has 16 residues. V was trimmed by 0 bases and J by 4 bases, leaving 13 bases between them. The germline gives CDR1 LGHNA, CDR2 YSLEER. The CDR3 bases are TGCGCCAGCAGCCAAGATCTAGTAGTCAGATACAATGAGCAGTTCTTC. Amino acids: CASSQDLVVRYNEQFF.

The V call is TRBV6-5, the J call TRBJ1-6, with unresolved D. The CDR3 has 14 amino acids. The germline V and J ends were trimmed by 6 bases and 0 bases, with 6 bases remaining between them. Germline V gene data show CDR1 as MNHEY and CDR2 as SVGAGI. The CDR3 coding sequence is TGTGCCAGCAGACGGAGCTCCTATAATTCACCCCTCCACTTT. This encodes CASRRSSYNSPLHF.

V is TRBV7-9 and J is TRBJ1-1; 11 nucleotides match TRBD1. The junction had 15 bases not matched to a gene; V was cut back by 5 bases and J by 4 bases. Germline CDR1 is SEHNR and CDR2 is FQNEAQ (reference sequence). The CDR3 is 18 residues long. The CDR3 protein is CASSKGWTGGGWSTEAFF. CDR3 DNA: TGTGCCAGCAGCAAAGGGTGGACAGGGGGCGGATGGAGCACTGAAGCTTTCTTT.

CDR3 residues: CASSKNTGGYEQYF. DNA for the CDR3: TGTGCCAGCAGTAAAAATACAGGGGGCTACGAGCAGTACTTC. This sequence joins TRBV2 and TRBJ2-7, with TRBD1 identical over 8 bases. This CDR3 region has 14 residues. Germline values: CDR1 SNHLY, CDR2 FYNNEI. The V gene end was trimmed by 5 bases and the J gene end by 3 bases; junction bases not matched to a gene: 6. Filled out from reference TRBV2 and TRBJ2-7, the complete variable domain reads EPEVTQTPSHQVTQMGQEVILRCVPISNHLYFYWYRQILGQKVEFLVSFYNNEISEKSEIFDDQFSVERPDGSNFTLKIRSTKLEDSAMYFCASSKNTGGYEQYFGPGTRLTVT.

The chain uses TRBV6-2 or TRBV6-3 and TRBJ2-4; D is perhaps TRBD2 (5 bases). From germline, CDR1 is MNHEY and CDR2 SVGEGT. V gave up 3 bases and J gave up 5 bases, with 8 bases separating them. This CDR3 is 13 amino acids long. This CDR3 reads CASSYSAENIQYF. CDR3 nucleotide sequence: TGTGCCAGCAGTTATAGCGCAGAAAACATTCAGTACTTC.

The CDR3 bases are TGTGCCAGCAGTTTATGGACCCAGGGGGCGCATGGCTACACCTTC. Its translation: CASSLWTQGAHGYTF. The chain employs TRBV28 and TRBJ1-2; 8 bases are a match to TRBD1. The V segment lost 0 bases and the J segment 6 bases; nucleotides outside the gene matches: 6. Germline lookup yields CDR1 MDHEN and CDR2 SYDVKM. The CDR3 runs to 15 residues.

The chain joins TRBV13 to TRBJ2-1; TRBD2 might be the D (5 bases). The CDR3 is 15 residues long. Trimming took 5 bases from V and 5 from J, leaving 16 bases between them. Germline V gene data show CDR1 as PRHDT and CDR2 as FYEKMQ (reference sequence). CDR3 in amino acids: CASSPPGLADNEQFF. CDR3 DNA: TGTGCCAGCAGCCCGCCCGGGCTAGCCGACAATGAGCAGTTCTTC.

V and J are TRBV6-5 and TRBJ1-2; 9 bases fit TRBD1. Germline assignment: CDR1 MNHEY and CDR2 SVGAGI. The length of the CDR3 is 15 residues. V trimming: 0 bases; J trimming: 7 bases; junction bases outside the gene matches: 6. CDR3 nucleotides: TGTGCCAGCAGTTACTCGGGGACAGGGAGGTTTGGCTACACCTTC. Its translation is CASSYSGTGRFGYTF.

The rearrangement joins TRBV5-1 to TRBJ1-3; D is unresolved. CDR1 is SGHRS, CDR2 YFSETQ, per germline. The CDR3 covers 17 residues. The V end was cut by 0 bases, the J end by 0 bases, with 13 bases between. This chain's CDR3 is CASSLGGEFHSGNTIYF. The CDR3 nucleotides read TGCGCCAGCAGCTTGGGCGGGGAGTTTCACTCTGGAAACACCATATATTTT.

The chain carries TRBV5-1 and TRBJ1-4, with D perhaps matching TRBD1 (5 bases). Germline loops: CDR1 SGHRS, CDR2 YFSETQ. This CDR3 spans 16 amino acids. V was cut by 2 bases and J by 4 bases, with 15 bases left in between. The chain's CDR3 is CASSLVFGGVNEKLFF. CDR3 nucleotides: TGCGCCAGCAGCTTAGTCTTCGGGGGGGTTAATGAAAAACTGTTTTTT.